The entry below gives a single T cell receptor (beta chain) sequence along with its context. Its target is not known. With 60 Vbeta and 13 Jbeta primers, the PCR was carried out. Clones were read by immunoSEQ multiplex PCR, and TCRdb kept only the in-frame ones, dropping some. The table records around 180,000 clones, about 79% of them present only once. This entry belongs to a study of cytomegalovirus exposure and HLA in healthy donors. General study results and limits: A list of around 160 TCR beta chains associated with cytomegalovirus was given. As was reported, the classifier diagnosed cytomegalovirus status with high specificity and sensitivity. Presence/absence analyses supposed approximately even sequencing depth among donors.

Sequencing was performed on PBMCs. The source is a girl aged 2-10 years in good health and CMV-seropositive.

CDR3 nucleotide sequence: TGTGCCAGCAGCTTAGGGTCGGGGAGCCTGACAGATACGCAGTATTTT. It yields the protein CASSLGSGSLTDTQYF. The gene calls are TRBV7-6 and TRBJ2-3; tentative D call: TRBD2 (5 bases). V was cut by 1 base and J by 3 bases, with 14 bases left in between. This CDR3 has 16 residues. Germline lookup yields CDR1 SGHVS and CDR2 FNYEAQ.